This T cell receptor (beta chain) was found in a study of Ad26.COV2.S vaccination and SARS-CoV-2 variants. Broader study findings: The TCR breadth and depth analyses may have understated or missed part of the total T cell responses. Recipients of vaccine and of placebo showed similar breadth of their non-spike TCR repertoires. Considerable breadth of spike-specific CD8+ and CD4+ T cell responses has reportedly been documented following vaccination. Vaccine recipients had higher spike-specific TCR breadth than placebo recipients.

Germline CDR1 reads SEHNR; CDR2 reads FQNEAQ (reference sequence). CDR3 length: 13 amino acids. V gave up 6 bases and J gave up 2 bases, with 11 bases separating them. In the case of this clone: The target antigen is unknown.

Using immunoSEQ multiplex PCR, the repertoire was profiled, and TCRdb retains in-frame clones only, with some absent. This repertoire shows about 350,000 clones, under 95% found once; its top ten account for roughly 3.9%. This TCR came from a human donor who had recovered from COVID-19. The sample in question was peripheral blood, obtained after recovery from COVID-19. J is TRBJ2-7 and V is TRBV7-9, with D tentatively TRBD1 or TRBD2 (5 bases each). The CDR3 sequence: CASRYGATYEQYF. DNA for the CDR3: TGTGCCAGCAGGTACGGGGCCACCTACGAGCAGTACTTC.